A selection of T cell receptor beta chains follows, all from one sample in a study of T cells after yellow fever vaccination. TCRdb passed the 5' RACE reads through MiXCR, listing each CDR3 protein once. The table lists 45,000 to 60,000 distinct CDR3 sequences, 6.5% to 8% of them singletons. The sample here was CD8+ T cells not binding an NS4B(214-222) dextramer, sorted from PBMCs, taken roughly seven weeks after the first yellow fever vaccination. The receptors originated from a man younger than 35 who received the YFV17D yellow fever vaccine. The CDR3 runs from the conserved cysteine through the conserved F or W. D genes are given only for firm matches. For some rows the clone size is stated as once, few or many, or as a class when expanded; others skip it.

CDR3 DNA	CDR3 protein	D gene	clone size	V gene	J gene
TGCAGCGTTGAATTTTTCGCTGCCGGGGTAGGCGGTATCAATGAGCAGTTCTTC	CSVEFFAAGVGGINEQFF	-	few	TRBV29-1	TRBJ2-1
TGTGCCAGCAGCGATGAGACCTACGAGCAGTACTTC	CASSDETYEQYF	-	many	TRBV7-6	TRBJ2-7
TGTGCCAGCAGCGGAGACAGGGACTATGGCTACACCTTC	CASSGDRDYGYTF	TRBD1	few	TRBV11-2	TRBJ1-2
TGTGCCAGCAGTTCCCTCCGGGACAGGGAAGATCAGCCCCAGCATTTT	CASSSLRDREDQPQHF	TRBD1	-	TRBV12-3/TRBV12-4	TRBJ1-5
TGCGCCAGCAGCTACTACTTAGCGGGGGGGCCGAGTGAGCAGTTCTTC	CASSYYLAGGPSEQFF	TRBD2	many	TRBV4-3	TRBJ2-1
TGTGCCAGCAGCCCCCTCTCTCTGGGCAGCACAGATACGCAGTATTTT	CASSPLSLGSTDTQYF	-	many	TRBV7-2	TRBJ2-3
TGTGCCAGCAGTCCCAGAACAGGGGTGGGTCAGCCCCAGCATTTT	CASSPRTGVGQPQHF	TRBD1	few	TRBV6-1	TRBJ1-5
TGTGCTAGTGGTCCGGCGGGGGCCTTGAGGGGTACGCAGTATTTT	CASGPAGALRGTQYF	-	-	TRBV12-5	TRBJ2-3
TGTGCCAGCAGTTTATCACAGGCGGGGGGCGAGCAGTACTTC	CASSLSQAGGEQYF	TRBD2	few	TRBV27	TRBJ2-7
TGTGCCAGCAGCCAAGAGGGGGGACTAGCGGCCTACGAGCAGTACTTC	CASSQEGGLAAYEQYF	TRBD2	many	TRBV4-2	TRBJ2-7
TGTGCCAGCAGTTCCTACTTTAGGGATGAGCAGTTCTTC	CASSSYFRDEQFF	-	-	TRBV6-2/TRBV6-3	TRBJ2-1